This note documents a single T cell receptor beta chain sequence. Its antigen is unknown. The sample originates from a study of Siglec-9 on CD8 T cells in melanoma. General study findings and limits: An effector memory CD8+ subset marked by Siglec-9 reportedly appeared to gather in melanoma.

The germline V gene encodes CDR1 ENHRY and CDR2 SYGVKD. This CDR3 is built from 15 residues. The ends lost 6 bases at V and 3 bases at J; junction bases unmatched: 5. Method: immunoSEQ multiplex PCR; TCRdb's copy keeps in-frame clones and lacks some. This sample has around 39,000 clones, with around 82% found just once. The receptor was derived from a human donor in good health. Material: Siglec-9- CD8+ T cells sorted from blood. The chain employs TRBV10-3 and TRBJ2-3; 11 positions match TRBD2. CDR3 amino acids: CAIRQTSGRTDTQYF. The CDR3 coding sequence is TGTGCCATCAGGCAAACTAGCGGGAGAACAGATACGCAGTATTTT.